Reported below is one T cell receptor (beta chain). The data derive from a study of T cell changes during pregnancy in multiple sclerosis. This table comes from immunoSEQ multiplex PCR, and its TCRdb copy is limited to in-frame clones, with some not included. The sample yields tens of thousands of clones, around 90% seen once. Germline V gives CDR1 MDHEN, CDR2 SYDVKM. Trimming left V 4 bases short and J 4 bases short, with 8 bases between. The CDR3 contains 13 residues. The specimen was CD4+ T cells from peripheral blood mononuclear cells, collected in the third trimester of pregnancy. The receptor was isolated from a female donor in good health, enrolled as a control in a pregnancy study. The chain carries TRBV28 and TRBJ1-5, with a possible D match to TRBD1 (6 bases). CDR3 in amino acids: CASSSQGNQPQHF. Here the CDR3 DNA reads TGTGCCAGCAGTTCCCAGGGGAATCAGCCCCAGCATTTT.